This T cell receptor beta chain was recovered during a study of blood T cells in healthy people across ages (dated by TCRdb to 2015 to 2017). With respect to the entire study: In model experiments, template switching captured about one uniquely barcoded TCR beta cDNA molecule for every two T cells. To track age-related changes in TCR beta repertoire diversity, the study relied on deep sequencing normalized with unique cDNA molecular identifiers. Four age groups were formed from the donors: young (average approximately 15 years), middle-aged (around 37), aged (around 62) and long-lived (approximately 78). To avoid experimental bias, donors of different ages were spread randomly across the sequencing lanes. Two additional independent replicas of 1 million unique cDNA reads from the same blood draw were analyzed for two donors (one aged 18 to 30 and one aged 80 or older).

The library came from 5' RACE. The reads were generated on an Illumina HiSeq 2500. A second PCR of about 6 to 12 cycles was performed with a sample-barcoded 5' primer and a J-beta primer mix. A unique molecular identifier was introduced onto each TCR beta cDNA molecule by a template-switch 5' adaptor carrying 12 random nucleotides. Each sample yielded at least 2.5 million CDR3-containing paired-end reads. The Mint cDNA synthesis kit, primed by a TRBC-specific oligonucleotide, was used to synthesize first-strand cDNA from all RNA. After uracil-DNA glycosylase treatment, a first 18-cycle PCR used universal primers M1SS and BC2_uni_R on all cDNA. On the study's bioinformatics: Each sample was normalized by randomly selecting 1 million high-quality reads, each carrying a distinct molecular identifier. Instead of being binned into consensus sequences, reads with shared molecular identifiers were discarded. MiTCR, with a Q25 quality threshold and the strictest error-elimination algorithm, was used for CDR3 identification, clonotype clustering and error correction. A nonparametric unseen species model using Euler transformation provided a lower-bound estimate of total TCR beta diversity. The public reads were reprocessed in TCRdb via fastp at Q25 and MiXCR, keeping in-frame beta chains. Every entry covers one CDR3 protein and lists the most common genes and DNA from its rows. These V and J calls derive from TCRdb rather than the authors' analysis. Across this sample there are around 1,000,000 distinct CDR3 sequences, with 35% to 40% seen only once. The ten largest clones represent roughly 13% of the sample.

Trimmed from V: 0 bases; trimmed from J: 5 bases; junction bases lacking a gene match: 3. CDR1 is given as MGHRA and CDR2 as YSYEKL, both from the germline V gene. The CDR3, from cysteine to phenylalanine, totals 15 residues. Only the CDR3 part of the read is kept: 45 bases, read in frame from the first base. For this clonotype: The target of this receptor is not known. One base away there is no much larger clone; base qualities are not given.

Summary of the overall study and its limitations: Compared with the aged group, the long-lived group had more naive CD4+ T cells, fewer expanded clones and increased TCR diversity, a pattern suggesting age selection. Because donor CMV infection status was unknown, age-related changes in expanded clonotypes were potentially confounded. As age increased, observed TCR beta diversity per million T cells dropped in a roughly linear way, and a significant reduction was already evident by age about 40. Estimates of total diversity from one million sequenced T cells were regarded as lower bounds and underestimates. Observed TCR beta diversity correlated strongly with the percentage of naive T cells measured by flow cytometry. Since profiling was done on bulk unsorted PBMCs, naive and antigen-experienced compartments could not be conclusively compared.

The roughly 39 donors, aged about 6 to 95 years, were systemically healthy Caucasian individuals from Russia. Each donor gave around 9 milliliters of peripheral blood, collected into EDTA-treated Vacutainer tubes. Ficoll-Paque density-gradient centrifugation was used to isolate PBMCs, with at least 7 million per sample. Trizol reagent was used to extract total RNA from PBMCs, with at least 6 micrograms per sample. The percentages of naive CD45RAhigh/CD27high T cells were determined by flow cytometry on a PBMC aliquot from every donor. The rearranged segments are TRBV4-1 and TRBJ2-5; 10 middle bases align to TRBD2. Material: blood. This sequence was found in a man between 18 and 29 years old in good health. The sequenced DNA is TGCGCCAGCAGCCAAGATCGAGCGGGGGGGGAGACCCAGTACTTC. This encodes CASSQDRAGGETQYF.